These 2 T cell receptor beta chains came from one sample sequenced in a study of cytomegalovirus exposure and HLA in healthy donors. With 60 Vbeta and 13 Jbeta primers, the PCR was carried out. Generated by immunoSEQ multiplex PCR, the TCRdb table keeps only in-frame clones and is missing some. The data hold 180,000 or so clones, with around 81% observed a single time. Specimen: PBMCs. The receptors shown here come from a woman aged 25 to 39 in good health and CMV-seropositive.

The chain recombines TRBV6-1 with TRBJ1-5, with a possible D match to TRBD1 (5 bases). V dropped 7 bases and J dropped 3 bases, with 16 bases sitting between them. The CDR3 has 15 residues. The V gene's germline CDR1 is MNHNS and CDR2 SASEGT. CDR3 DNA sequence: TGTGCCAGCACAGGGTGGGGCCAGGTCAATCAGCCCCAGCATTTT. Its translation is CASTGWGQVNQPQHF.

This rearrangement joins TRBV2 to TRBJ1-2; TRBD1 aligns across 7 bases. Germline trimming cut 7 bases from V and 8 bases from J; bases unmatched to any gene: 13. This CDR3 comprises 14 residues. Germline values: CDR1 SNHLY, CDR2 FYNNEI. CDR3 protein: CASTPWGTEGGYTF. The CDR3 coding sequence is TGTGCCAGCACCCCATGGGGGACAGAGGGCGGCTACACCTTC.